This T cell receptor (beta chain) appears in the sequencing data of a study of control samples from healthy donors and cancer patients (dated by TCRdb to the early 2020s). The germline V gene supplies CDR1 LGHNA and CDR2 YSLEER. V and J are truncated by 1 base and 8 bases respectively, leaving an intervening sequence of 11 bases. The CDR3 contains 14 residues, cysteine and phenylalanine counted. Just CDR3 DNA is preserved here, 42 bases in frame from base 1. In the case of this clone: The specificity of this receptor is unknown. It has no much larger one-base neighbor in the sample; base qualities were not kept. The sample holds other DNA sequences that translate to the same CDR3.

Receptor libraries were prepared by the immunoSEQ multiplex PCR assay. In its TCRdb copy, this immuneACCESS table keeps in-frame sequences only and misses some clones. Where compared with another copy, unresolved V genes explain less than half of these, and the others have no known cause. Within this sample are 150,000 or so clones, with just over 90% of them counted one time only. Of the sample, approximately 4% is held by the ten largest clones. The sequence was obtained from a woman in her sixties or seventies in good health. The sequence joins TRBV4-3 to TRBJ1-4; 5 matching bases give a weak D call of TRBD1. The sample comprised blood. The CDR3 loop reads CASSQVTGWEKLFF. In nucleotide form, the sequence is TGCGCCAGCAGCCAAGTAACAGGTTGGGAAAAACTGTTTTTT.